The source of this T cell receptor (beta chain) is a study of T-cell memory formation after mild COVID-19. The overall study: For the most part, TCR clusters were specific to one donor. General study results and limits: The appearance of some responding clones in pre-infection memory suggested that cross-reactive memory joined. Clones contracting day 15 to 85 were balanced CD4/CD8; later expanders leaned CD4+. Most CD4+ clones that shrank were in CM and EM, while CD8+ ones turned up in EMRA.

This CDR3 spans 15 amino acids. Looked up from germline, CDR1 is SGDLS and CDR2 is YYNGEE. Losses at the gene ends were 3 bases for V and 1 base for J; bases not matched to a gene: 4. This clonotype was counted between two and nine times. What it binds is unknown. TCRdb redid the calling of the 5' RACE reads with MiXCR, one entry per CDR3 protein. The table lists fewer than 700,000 distinct CDR3 sequences, around 17% of them singletons. The material sequenced was PBMCs or a T cell subset sorted from them (not recorded which). The sequence was collected from an adult woman who had mild COVID-19 (a few samples of this study predate the infection). Cell type and time point are not known. The chain combines TRBV9 with TRBJ2-7, with 10 bases identical to TRBD2. CDR3 coding DNA: TGTGCCAGCAGCGGCGGGACTAGCGCTTCCTACGAGCAGTACTTC. It codes for CASSGGTSASYEQYF.